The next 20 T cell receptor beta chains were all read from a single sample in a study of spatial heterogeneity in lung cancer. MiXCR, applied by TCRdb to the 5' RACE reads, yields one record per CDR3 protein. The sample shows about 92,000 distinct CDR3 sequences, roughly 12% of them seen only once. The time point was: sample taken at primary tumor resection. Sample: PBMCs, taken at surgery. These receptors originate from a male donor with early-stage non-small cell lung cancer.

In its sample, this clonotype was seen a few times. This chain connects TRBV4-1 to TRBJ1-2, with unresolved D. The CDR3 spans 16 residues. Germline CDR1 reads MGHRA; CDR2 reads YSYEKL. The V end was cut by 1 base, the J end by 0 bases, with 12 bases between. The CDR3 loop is CASSQGVRPSNYGYTF. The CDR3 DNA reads TGCGCCAGCAGCCAAGGGGTCAGGCCATCTAACTATGGCTACACCTTC.

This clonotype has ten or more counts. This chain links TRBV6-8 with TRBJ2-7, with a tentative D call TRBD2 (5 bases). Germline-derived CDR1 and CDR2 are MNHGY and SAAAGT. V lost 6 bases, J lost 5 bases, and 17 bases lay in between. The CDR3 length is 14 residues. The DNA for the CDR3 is TGTGCCAGCAGGGCTGACTACGGATCTGACGAGCAGTACTTC. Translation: CASRADYGSDEQYF.

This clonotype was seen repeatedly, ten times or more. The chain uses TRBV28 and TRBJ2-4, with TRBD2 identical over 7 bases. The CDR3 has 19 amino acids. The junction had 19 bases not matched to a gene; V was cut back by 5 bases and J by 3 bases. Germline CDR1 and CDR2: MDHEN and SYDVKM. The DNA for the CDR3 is TGTGCCAGCAGTATTATGGGGGAGGGGATTGGGTTAGGCAAAAACATTCAGTACTTC. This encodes CASSIMGEGIGLGKNIQYF.

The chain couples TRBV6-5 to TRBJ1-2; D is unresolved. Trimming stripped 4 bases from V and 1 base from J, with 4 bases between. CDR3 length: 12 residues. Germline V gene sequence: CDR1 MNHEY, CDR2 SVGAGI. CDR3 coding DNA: TGTGCCAGCAGTTCATTTAACTATGGCTACACCTTC. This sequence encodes CASSSFNYGYTF.

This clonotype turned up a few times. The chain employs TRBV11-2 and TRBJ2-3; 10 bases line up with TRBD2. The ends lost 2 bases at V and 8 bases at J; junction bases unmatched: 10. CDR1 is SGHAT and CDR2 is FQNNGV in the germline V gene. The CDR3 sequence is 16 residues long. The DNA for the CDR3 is TGTGCCAGCAGCTTAATCCGGGCTAGCGGGAGTTTTACGCAGTATTTT. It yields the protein CASSLIRASGSFTQYF.

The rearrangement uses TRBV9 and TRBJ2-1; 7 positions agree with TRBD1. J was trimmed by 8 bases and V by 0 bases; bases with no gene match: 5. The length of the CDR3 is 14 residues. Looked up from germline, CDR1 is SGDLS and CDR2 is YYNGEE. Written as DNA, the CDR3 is TGTGCCAGCAGCGTAGGAGGGGGCGCGTATGAGCAGTTCTTC. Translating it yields CASSVGGGAYEQFF.

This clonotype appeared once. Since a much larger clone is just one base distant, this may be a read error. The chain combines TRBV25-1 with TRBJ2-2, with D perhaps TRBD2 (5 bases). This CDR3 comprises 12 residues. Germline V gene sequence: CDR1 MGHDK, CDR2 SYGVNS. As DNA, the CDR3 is TGTGCCAGCAGTGGATACACCGGGGAGCTGTATTTT. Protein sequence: CASSGYTGELYF. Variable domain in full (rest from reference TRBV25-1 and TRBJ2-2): EADIYQTPRYLVIGTGKKITLECSQTMGHDKMYWYQQDPGMELHLIHYSYGVNSTEKGDLSSESTVSRIRTEHFPLTLESARPSHTSQYLCASSGYTGELYFGEGSRLTVL.

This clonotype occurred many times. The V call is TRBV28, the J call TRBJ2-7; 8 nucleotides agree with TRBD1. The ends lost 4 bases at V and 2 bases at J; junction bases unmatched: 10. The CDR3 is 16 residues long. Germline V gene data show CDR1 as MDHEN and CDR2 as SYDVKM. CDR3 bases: TGTGCCAGCAGTTCCGCCGGACAGGGAACCCCCTACGAGCAGTACTTC. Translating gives CASSSAGQGTPYEQYF.

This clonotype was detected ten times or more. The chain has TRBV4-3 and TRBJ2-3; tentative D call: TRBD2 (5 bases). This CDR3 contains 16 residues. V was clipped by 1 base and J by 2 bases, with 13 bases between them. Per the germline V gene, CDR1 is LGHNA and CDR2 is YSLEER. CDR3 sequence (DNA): TGCGCCAGCAGCCAAGGGGTAGCGTCCGCCACAGATACGCAGTATTTT. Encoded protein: CASSQGVASATDTQYF.

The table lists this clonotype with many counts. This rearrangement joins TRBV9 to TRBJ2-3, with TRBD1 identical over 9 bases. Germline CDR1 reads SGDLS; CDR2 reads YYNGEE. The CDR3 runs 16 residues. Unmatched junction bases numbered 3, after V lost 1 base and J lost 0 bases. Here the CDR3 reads CASSVMTGGSTDTQYF. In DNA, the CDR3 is TGTGCCAGCAGCGTAATGACAGGGGGTAGCACAGATACGCAGTATTTT.

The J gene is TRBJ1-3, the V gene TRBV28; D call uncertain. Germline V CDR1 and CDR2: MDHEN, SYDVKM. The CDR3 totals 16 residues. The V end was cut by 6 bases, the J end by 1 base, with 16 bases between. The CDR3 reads CASSPDDAMSGNTIYF. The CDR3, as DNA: TGTGCCAGCAGCCCGGACGACGCAATGTCTGGAAACACCATATATTTT.

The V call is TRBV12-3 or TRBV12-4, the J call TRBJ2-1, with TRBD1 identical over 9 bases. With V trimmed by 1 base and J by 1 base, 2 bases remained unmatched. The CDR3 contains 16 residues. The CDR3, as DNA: TGTGCCAGCAGTTTAGAAGGGACAGGGTCCTACAATGAGCAGTTCTTC. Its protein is CASSLEGTGSYNEQFF.

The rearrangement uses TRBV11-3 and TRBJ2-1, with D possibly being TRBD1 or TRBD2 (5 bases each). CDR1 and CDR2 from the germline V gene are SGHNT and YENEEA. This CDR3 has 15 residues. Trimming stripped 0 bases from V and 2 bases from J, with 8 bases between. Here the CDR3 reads CASSLEADTYNEQFF. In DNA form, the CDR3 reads TGTGCCAGCAGCTTAGAAGCGGACACCTACAATGAGCAGTTCTTC.

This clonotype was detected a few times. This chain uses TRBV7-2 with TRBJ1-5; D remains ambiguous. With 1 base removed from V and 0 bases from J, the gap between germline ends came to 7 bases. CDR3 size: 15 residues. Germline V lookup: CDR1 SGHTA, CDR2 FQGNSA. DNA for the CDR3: TGTGCCAGCAGCTTAGAGACGGATAGCAATCAGCCCCAGCATTTT. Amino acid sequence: CASSLETDSNQPQHF.

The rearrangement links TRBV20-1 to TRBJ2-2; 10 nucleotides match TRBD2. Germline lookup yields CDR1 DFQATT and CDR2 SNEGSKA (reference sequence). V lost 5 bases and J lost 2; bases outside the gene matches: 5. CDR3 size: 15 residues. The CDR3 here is CSALSGRINTGELFF. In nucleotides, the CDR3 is TGCAGTGCTCTTAGCGGGAGGATAAACACCGGGGAGCTGTTTTTT.

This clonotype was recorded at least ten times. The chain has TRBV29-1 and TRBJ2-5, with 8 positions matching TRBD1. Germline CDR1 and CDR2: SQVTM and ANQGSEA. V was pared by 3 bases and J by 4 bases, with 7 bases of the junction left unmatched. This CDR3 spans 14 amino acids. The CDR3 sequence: CSVDPAGGPETQYF. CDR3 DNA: TGCAGCGTTGATCCGGCAGGGGGCCCAGAGACCCAGTACTTC. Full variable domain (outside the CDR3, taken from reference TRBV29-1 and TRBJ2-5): SAVISQKPSRDICQRGTSLTIQCQVDSQVTMMFWYRQQPGQSLTLIATANQGSEATYESGFVIDKFPISRPNLTFSTLTVSNMSPEDSSIYLCSVDPAGGPETQYFGPGTRLLVL.

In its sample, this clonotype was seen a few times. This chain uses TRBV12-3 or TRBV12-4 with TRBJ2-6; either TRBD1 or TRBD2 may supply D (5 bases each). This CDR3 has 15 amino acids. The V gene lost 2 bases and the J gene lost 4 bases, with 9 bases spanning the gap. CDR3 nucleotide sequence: TGTGCCAGCAGTTTAAAAGGGGAGGGGGCCAACGTCCTGACTTTC. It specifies CASSLKGEGANVLTF.

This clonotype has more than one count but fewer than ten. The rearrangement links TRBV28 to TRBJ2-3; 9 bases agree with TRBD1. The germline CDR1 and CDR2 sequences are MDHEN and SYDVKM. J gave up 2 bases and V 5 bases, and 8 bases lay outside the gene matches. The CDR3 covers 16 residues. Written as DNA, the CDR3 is TGTGCCAGCAGTCCCCCGGGACAGGGATTCACAGATACGCAGTATTTT. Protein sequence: CASSPPGQGFTDTQYF.

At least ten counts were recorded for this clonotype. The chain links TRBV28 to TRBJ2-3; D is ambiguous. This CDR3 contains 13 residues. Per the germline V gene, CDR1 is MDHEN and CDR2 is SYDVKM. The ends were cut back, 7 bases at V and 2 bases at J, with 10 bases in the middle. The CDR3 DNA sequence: TGTGCCAGCATGAGGCGAGACACAGATACGCAGTATTTT. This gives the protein CASMRRDTDTQYF.

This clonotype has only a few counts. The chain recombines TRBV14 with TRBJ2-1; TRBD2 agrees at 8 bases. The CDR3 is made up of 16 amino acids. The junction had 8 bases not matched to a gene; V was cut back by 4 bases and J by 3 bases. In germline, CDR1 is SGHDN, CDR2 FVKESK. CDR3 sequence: CASSLTGTRGYNEQFF. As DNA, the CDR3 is TGTGCCAGCAGCCTCACCGGGACTAGAGGCTACAATGAGCAGTTCTTC.